This TCR beta chain was identified in a study of cytomegalovirus exposure and HLA in healthy donors. Notes on the study in general: Cytomegalovirus-associated TCR beta chains were listed, numbering roughly 150. Earlier analysis looked at TCR beta V segments, and most were productive about 90% or about 30% of the time.

In the PCR, 60 Vbeta and 13 Jbeta primers were used. Libraries were prepared by immunoSEQ multiplex PCR; TCRdb keeps only in-frame clonotypes and omits some of them. The listing contains around 120,000 clones. On this clone itself: Its antigen is as yet unknown.

The receptor's source is a man between 18 and 29 years old in good health and CMV-seronegative. Material: PBMCs.

CDR3 residues: CASSNPGGGTDTQYF. CDR3 DNA sequence: TGTGCCAGCAGCAACCCAGGGGGAGGTACAGATACGCAGTATTTT. The chain is built from TRBV11-3 and TRBJ2-3; tentative D call: TRBD1 (7 bases). The CDR3 totals 15 residues. Germline V lookup: CDR1 SGHNT, CDR2 YENEEA. Trimming removed 5 bases from V and 3 bases from J, with 15 bases in between.